Included here is one T cell receptor beta chain sequence, with context. What it recognizes is unknown. These data come from a study of T-cell memory formation after mild COVID-19. About the study: Largely donor-specific TCR clusters were found. General study points: Clones that got smaller from day 15 to 85 had even CD4/CD8, while clones growing later tipped toward CD4+. Unconfirmed was the SARS-CoV-2 specificity of second-wave clones that peaked on day 37.

The authors produced TCR alpha and TCR beta cDNA libraries with sample barcodes and UMIs by 5'RACE using constant-segment primers. TCRdb reanalysed the 5' RACE reads using MiXCR and keeps one entry per CDR3 protein. The table includes 100,000 to 120,000 distinct CDR3 sequences, roughly 20% detected once. Trimming cost V 5 bases and J 1 base; bases outside gene matches: 6. The CDR3 is made up of 15 amino acids. The germline V gene encodes CDR1 MNHEY and CDR2 SMNVEV (reference sequence). The source is a man between 18 and 35 years old who had mild COVID-19 (a few samples of this study predate the infection). Cell type and time point are not known. The chain is built from TRBV27 and TRBJ1-2, with 8 bases aligning to TRBD1. Sequenced material: PBMCs or a T cell subset sorted from them (not recorded which). Here the CDR3 reads CASSTRDRYNYGYTF. The DNA for the CDR3 is TGTGCCAGCAGTACTCGGGACAGGTATAACTATGGCTACACCTTC.